This T cell receptor (beta chain) was retrieved from a study of cytomegalovirus exposure and HLA in healthy donors. Overall study findings and caveats: Later findings reportedly placed an Asian-associated ancestry cluster below the approximately 670-donor mean for N-insertions. Some V segments, including TRBV6-2 and TRBV6-3, were excluded as indistinguishable. The classifier reportedly diagnosed cytomegalovirus status with high sensitivity and specificity.

V shed 3 bases, J shed 3 bases, and the junction held 4 bases outside the gene matches. CDR1 and CDR2 (germline): MDHEN, SYDVKM. The CDR3 is made up of 15 amino acids. To note about this clone: Its target is not known.

The study ran its PCR with 60 Vbeta and 13 Jbeta primers. Clones were read by immunoSEQ multiplex PCR, and TCRdb kept only the in-frame ones, dropping some. The repertoire holds about 210,000 clones, with about 80% as singletons. The V call is TRBV28, the J call TRBJ2-7, with 11 positions matching TRBD2. This receptor was identified in a male donor in good health and CMV-seronegative. Specimen: PBMCs. The CDR3 nucleotides are TGTGCCAGCAGTTTCGTCGGGACTAGCGGCTACGAGCAGTACTTC. Protein sequence: CASSFVGTSGYEQYF.